Below, one TCR beta chain is given with its context. The antigen remains unidentified. The germline V gene encodes CDR1 LGHNA and CDR2 YSLEER. The junction had 1 base not matched to a gene; V was cut back by 5 bases and J by 6 bases. The CDR3 is 14 amino acids. Assay: immunoSEQ multiplex PCR; the TCRdb copy retains only in-frame clones and omits some. Found here are around 2,000,000 clones, 85% to 95% of them singletons; the top ten hold 1% to 1.3%. The sample comes from a study of shared clonotypes between healthy human individuals. Study information: Donor composition was a couple of women and a few men, aged 18 to 49. Per donor, three plates held CD4 naive cells, three held CD4 memory, two held CD8 naive and one held CD8 memory.

Naive CD8 isolation took CD45RO-negative cells positively selected for CCR7 and excluded terminally differentiated effector memory CD45RA+ cells. The study enrolled healthy HIV-negative adults without recent acute infections or vaccinations as donors. General observations from the study: Four donors showed sharing of approximately 5% of naive CD4 clonotypes.

This chain uses TRBV4-3 with TRBJ2-1; TRBD2 matches 13 bases. The sequenced sample consisted of naive CD8+ T cells sorted from blood. The origin of this receptor is a man aged 18-30 years in good health. Here the CDR3 reads CASSGLAGVNEQFF. The CDR3 DNA reads as TGCGCCAGCAGCGGACTAGCGGGGGTCAATGAGCAGTTCTTC.